The next 26 T cell receptor beta chains were all read from a single sample in a study of CD8 T cells in Susac syndrome. RNA, at roughly 0.45 to 1 ug, was reverse transcribed with random hexamers. TCRdb itself ran the immunoSEQ multiplex PCR reads through MiXCR, one entry per CDR3 protein. The sample shows about 70,000 distinct CDR3 sequences, 85% to 95% of them seen only once. The sequenced sample consisted of CD8+ T cells from PBMCs. The source of these receptors is a human donor in good health.

The CDR3 nucleotides read TGTGCCAGTAGTCTGACTAGCGGGGGGCAAGAGACCCAGTACTTC. Translation gives CASSLTSGGQETQYF. The V gene is TRBV19, the J gene TRBJ2-5; 13 bases are a match to TRBD2. The CDR3 sequence is 15 residues long. Germline assignment: CDR1 LNHDA and CDR2 SQIVND (reference sequence). V dropped 5 bases and J dropped 2; count of bases not matched to a gene: 2. Full variable domain (missing parts from reference TRBV19 and TRBJ2-5): DGGITQSPKYLFRKEGQNVTLSCEQNLNHDAMYWYRQDPGQGLRLIYYSQIVNDFQKGDIAEGYSVSREKKESFPLTVTSAQKNPTAFYLCASSLTSGGQETQYFGPGTRLLVL.

This sequence joins TRBV7-3 and TRBJ2-1, with D tentatively TRBD1 (6 bases). The CDR3 extends over 15 amino acids. The germline gives CDR1 SGHTA, CDR2 FQGTGA. Between the trimmed V and J ends, which lost 5 bases and 6 bases, there was a span of 17 bases. CDR3: CASSPAQGYSNEQFF. CDR3 bases: TGTGCCAGCAGCCCCGCCCAGGGGTACTCCAATGAGCAGTTCTTC.

The chain carries TRBV9 and TRBJ2-5; a possible D gene is TRBD2 (6 bases). The CDR3 loop spans 16 amino acids. Trimming took off 2 bases at V and 5 bases at J, with 19 bases between the two ends. Germline V gives CDR1 SGDLS, CDR2 YYNGEE. This CDR3 is CASSVGDGRERETQYF. The DNA for the CDR3 is TGTGCCAGCAGCGTCGGGGACGGACGGGAGAGGGAGACCCAGTACTTC.

In its sample, this clonotype was seen once. This rearrangement joins TRBV28 to TRBJ2-7; D is possibly TRBD2 (6 bases). The ends were cut back, 7 bases at V and 4 bases at J, with 17 bases in the middle. This CDR3 comprises 14 residues. From germline, CDR1 is MDHEN and CDR2 SYDVKM. Here the CDR3 DNA reads TGTGCCAGCAACCCGGGACTGCTGATTTACGAGCAGTACTTC. Its translation is CASNPGLLIYEQYF.

This clonotype has a handful of counts. The chain links TRBV7-9 to TRBJ1-5, with D unresolved. CDR1 is SEHNR, CDR2 FQNEAQ, per germline (reference sequence). This CDR3 spans 14 amino acids. Trimming stripped 5 bases from V and 2 bases from J, with 10 bases between. The CDR3 protein is CASSPGGGNQPQHF. The CDR3 coding sequence is TGTGCCAGCAGCCCCGGTGGGGGCAATCAGCCCCAGCATTTT.

The gene calls are TRBV3-1 and TRBJ2-7; no clear D. Trimming shortened V by 1 base and J by 3 bases, and 10 bases separated the two germline ends. The CDR3 is 14 residues long. CDR1 and CDR2 (germline): LGHDT, YNNKEL (reference sequence). CDR3 region: CASSQGLGNYEQYV. Here the CDR3 DNA reads TGTGCCAGCAGCCAAGGGTTAGGCAACTACGAGCAGTACGTC.

The rearrangement links TRBV7-9 to TRBJ2-7; no definite D call. The CDR3 runs to 15 residues. Deletions cut 5 bases from V and 1 base from J, with 15 bases between. Germline V gene sequence: CDR1 SEHNR, CDR2 FQNEAQ (reference sequence). The CDR3 spells CASSHPGKGSYEQYF. For the CDR3, the DNA is TGTGCCAGCAGCCACCCGGGTAAAGGGTCCTACGAGCAGTACTTC.

V and J are TRBV9 and TRBJ1-1; the D is unclear. The V gene's germline CDR1 is SGDLS and CDR2 YYNGEE. The CDR3 is made up of 12 amino acids. V lost 3 bases, J lost 6 bases, and 9 bases lay in between. The CDR3 DNA reads TGTGCCAGCAGCGCCGGCCCTTCTGAAGCTTTCTTT. Residues: CASSAGPSEAFF.

The CDR3 region is CAWRGAGLRAYEQYF. In DNA, the CDR3 is TGTGCCTGGAGAGGGGCCGGACTCCGGGCCTACGAGCAGTACTTC. The J gene is TRBJ2-7, the V gene TRBV30; D is possibly TRBD1 or TRBD2 (5 bases each). Germline CDR1 GTSNPN, CDR2 SVGIG (reference sequence). V lost 3 bases to trimming and J lost 2 bases, with 17 bases between them. The CDR3 runs to 15 residues.

The chain combines TRBV7-2 with TRBJ2-3, with TRBD2 identical over 13 bases. Germline trimming cut 5 bases from V and 6 bases from J; bases unmatched to any gene: 5. The CDR3 has 15 residues. In germline, CDR1 is SGHTA, CDR2 FQGNSA. CDR3 in DNA: TGTGCCAGCAGCCTGACTAGCGGGGGGTTGGATACGCAGTATTTT. Protein: CASSLTSGGLDTQYF.

V is TRBV29-1 and J is TRBJ1-1; 10 bases line up with TRBD1. The germline V gene encodes CDR1 SQVTM and CDR2 ANQGSEA. The trim removed 1 base at V and 8 bases at J, leaving 4 bases unmatched. This CDR3 has 13 residues. CDR3 region: CSVEGPGQGEAFF. The CDR3 nucleotides are TGCAGCGTTGAAGGCCCGGGACAGGGGGAAGCTTTCTTT.

The chain employs TRBV9 and TRBJ2-1; D assignment may be TRBD1 or TRBD2 (6 bases each). Germline CDR1 SGDLS, CDR2 YYNGEE. V was cut by 0 bases and J by 9 bases, with 10 bases left in between. This CDR3 is built from 13 residues. CDR3 in DNA: TGTGCCAGCAGCGTAGGAGGGGGGTTTGAGCAGTTCTTC. This translates into CASSVGGGFEQFF.

The chain is built from TRBV19 and TRBJ1-5, with D possibly being TRBD1 (5 bases). Germline V lookup: CDR1 LNHDA, CDR2 SQIVND (reference sequence). CDR3 length: 14 amino acids. The germline V and J ends were trimmed by 3 bases and 0 bases, with 6 bases remaining between them. The CDR3 here is CASSMTDSNQPQHF. The CDR3 DNA sequence: TGTGCCAGTAGTATGACAGATAGCAATCAGCCCCAGCATTTT. Supplemented by reference TRBV19 and TRBJ1-5, the full variable domain reads DGGITQSPKYLFRKEGQNVTLSCEQNLNHDAMYWYRQDPGQGLRLIYYSQIVNDFQKGDIAEGYSVSREKKESFPLTVTSAQKNPTAFYLCASSMTDSNQPQHFGDGTRLSIL.

The chain couples TRBV29-1 to TRBJ2-2; a weak D match, TRBD1 (5 bases). Between the trimmed V and J ends, which lost 2 bases and 0 bases, there was a span of 7 bases. The germline CDR1 and CDR2 sequences are SQVTM and ANQGSEA. This CDR3 is 14 amino acids long. CDR3 sequence reads: CSVESRANTGELFF. DNA of the CDR3: TGCAGCGTTGAATCCAGGGCGAACACCGGGGAGCTGTTTTTT.

The chain recombines TRBV7-9 with TRBJ1-1, with D uncertain. Germline V gives CDR1 SEHNR, CDR2 FQNEAQ (reference sequence). Deletions cut 3 bases from V and 1 base from J, with 6 bases between. This CDR3 spans 13 amino acids. The DNA for the CDR3 is TGTGCCAGCAGCTTGGGTTCGAACACTGAAGCTTTCTTT. It yields the protein CASSLGSNTEAFF.

This clonotype has a single count. The V and J genes are TRBV19 and TRBJ1-1; D gene uncertain. Trimming removed 11 bases at V and 5 bases at J, with 21 bases between. Germline CDR1 reads LNHDA; CDR2 reads SQIVND (reference sequence). The CDR3 length is 14 residues. The CDR3 region is CAATGEALGTEAFF. The CDR3 DNA reads TGTGCCGCTACCGGAGAGGCCCTAGGTACTGAAGCTTTCTTT.

The chain has TRBV4-1 and TRBJ2-1; D is possibly TRBD1 or TRBD2 (5 bases each). CDR3 length equals 14 residues. The germline gives CDR1 MGHRA, CDR2 YSYEKL. V dropped 1 base and J dropped 5 bases, with 9 bases sitting between them. CDR3 in amino acids: CASSQGGMNNEQFF. For the CDR3, the DNA is TGCGCCAGCAGCCAAGGGGGGATGAACAATGAGCAGTTCTTC.

V is TRBV27 and J is TRBJ2-6; D ambiguous. The length of the CDR3 is 15 residues. The germline CDR1 and CDR2 sequences are MNHEY and SMNVEV (reference sequence). Trimming removed 6 bases from V and 0 bases from J, with 9 bases in between. The CDR3 DNA sequence: TGTGCCAGCAGCGAAGAAAGCTCTGGGGCCAACGTCCTGACTTTC. Translating it yields CASSEESSGANVLTF.

The chain couples TRBV2 to TRBJ2-7; 8 bases agree with TRBD2. The germline V gene has CDR1 SNHLY and CDR2 FYNNEI. Losses at the gene ends were 3 bases for V and 5 bases for J; bases not matched to a gene: 9. The CDR3 contains 15 residues. The chain's CDR3 is CASSEVAGWLNEQYF. The CDR3 bases are TGTGCCAGCAGTGAGGTAGCGGGGTGGCTGAACGAGCAGTACTTC.

In DNA, the CDR3 is TGCAGTGCTAGAGATCTACCCAGGGGGAATGAGCAGTTCTTC. Its translation: CSARDLPRGNEQFF. The chain joins TRBV20-1 to TRBJ2-1; 7 bases are a match to TRBD1. CDR1 is DFQATT and CDR2 is SNEGSKA in the germline V gene (reference sequence). V gave up 0 bases and J gave up 7 bases; unmatched junction bases: 6. CDR3 size: 14 residues.

V gene TRBV4-3 combines with J gene TRBJ1-1, with D possibly matching TRBD1 (5 bases). V dropped 0 bases and J dropped 4 bases, with 9 bases sitting between them. CDR3 length: 14 amino acids. Germline values: CDR1 LGHNA, CDR2 YSLEER. The CDR3 loop reads CASSQDLGGTEAFF. CDR3 in DNA: TGCGCCAGCAGCCAAGACCTTGGGGGCACTGAAGCTTTCTTT.

The genes are TRBV19 and TRBJ2-3; a weak D match, TRBD1 (6 bases). CDR1 and CDR2 from the germline V gene are LNHDA and SQIVND (reference sequence). V dropped 10 bases and J dropped 5 bases, with 10 bases sitting between them. The CDR3 extends over 11 amino acids. CDR3 sequence reads: CAIKGGDTQYF. The CDR3 DNA sequence: TGTGCCATCAAAGGGGGAGATACGCAGTATTTT. Variable domain in full (rest from reference TRBV19 and TRBJ2-3): DGGITQSPKYLFRKEGQNVTLSCEQNLNHDAMYWYRQDPGQGLRLIYYSQIVNDFQKGDIAEGYSVSREKKESFPLTVTSAQKNPTAFYLCAIKGGDTQYFGPGTRLTVL.

This rearrangement joins TRBV7-9 to TRBJ1-5; maybe TRBD1 (6 bases). The CDR3 is 14 amino acids. Germline V gives CDR1 SEHNR, CDR2 FQNEAQ (reference sequence). V was trimmed by 5 bases and J by 6 bases, leaving 14 bases between them. CDR3 protein: CASSLGGGGQPQHF. CDR3 coding DNA: TGTGCCAGCAGCCTAGGGGGGGGCGGTCAGCCCCAGCATTTT.

CDR3 sequence reads: CASSQGGLAGSDTQYF. CDR3 DNA sequence: TGTGCCAGCAGCCAAGGTGGACTAGCGGGTTCCGATACGCAGTATTTT. V usage is TRBV3-1 and J usage is TRBJ2-3, with 11 bases identical to TRBD2. The CDR3 totals 16 residues. CDR1 is LGHDT, CDR2 YNNKEL, per germline (reference sequence). The V segment lost 1 base and the J segment 6 bases; nucleotides outside the gene matches: 6.

V and J are TRBV28 and TRBJ1-6; D remains ambiguous. Germline V lookup: CDR1 MDHEN, CDR2 SYDVKM. The CDR3 spans 15 residues. The V end lost 2 bases, the J end lost 11 bases, and 16 bases lay between the germline ends. The CDR3: CASSLLLLEITPLHF. The CDR3, as DNA: TGTGCCAGCAGTTTACTACTCCTGGAAATCACACCCCTCCACTTT.

The chain recombines TRBV4-1 with TRBJ2-7; the match to TRBD2 covers 7 bases. The CDR3 runs to 14 residues. The germline CDR1 and CDR2 sequences are MGHRA and YSYEKL. The ends lost 0 bases at V and 4 bases at J; junction bases unmatched: 3. The CDR3 sequence is CASSQDERGYEQYF. The CDR3 bases are TGCGCCAGCAGCCAAGATGAGCGGGGATACGAGCAGTACTTC.